This entry lists 2 T cell receptor beta chains sequenced from one sample in a study of T cells in Graves' hyperthyroidism and ophthalmopathy. Researchers amplified the TCR beta CDR3 regions from RNA transcripts. The HTBI primer set drove a first-round RT-PCR of the TCR CDR3. TCRdb recomputed calls from the multiplex PCR reads with MiXCR, one row per CDR3 protein. The profile shows fewer than 900,000 distinct CDR3 sequences, approximately 16% of them singletons. Source material: blood. These TCRs come from a man aged 18-30 years with Graves' hyperthyroidism.

The CDR3 nucleotides are TGTGCCAGTAGTGCCGGACGGGGCAGCCTCTACGAGCAGTACTTC. Translating it yields CASSAGRGSLYEQYF. The chain recombines TRBV19 with TRBJ2-7, with D possibly called TRBD1 or TRBD2 (5 bases each). CDR3 length: 15 amino acids. The germline CDR1 and CDR2 sequences are LNHDA and SQIVND (reference sequence). V gave up 5 bases and J gave up 3 bases, with 17 bases separating them.

This clonotype appeared many times. The chain carries TRBV20-1 and TRBJ2-5; D is undetermined. The CDR3 is 12 residues long. Trimming removed 2 bases from V and 6 bases from J, with 10 bases in between. Germline CDR1 is DFQATT and CDR2 is SNEGSKA (reference sequence). CDR3 in DNA: TGCAGTGCTAGAAGGCCAGGCAAGACCCAGTACTTC. This encodes CSARRPGKTQYF.